These 28 T cell receptor beta chains originate from one sample sequenced in a study of CXCR3-negative and CXCR3-positive naive CD8 T cells. With UMI labels, 5' RACE was used to prepare the TRB cDNA libraries. TCRdb reprocessed the 5' RACE reads, keeping one entry per CDR3 protein, no DNA. The ten top clones account for 0.45% to 0.55%, within a sample of over 150,000 distinct CDR3 sequences. Findings and limits, study-wide: Naive CXCR3-positive cells had TRB CDR3s more hydrophobic than those of CXCR3-negative naive cells.

The antigens for these receptors are not known. The material sequenced was naive CXCR3+ CD8+ T cells from blood. Subset: CD45RO-CCR7+CD27+CD95- naive CD8+ T cells expressing CXCR3 (TNR3+). The receptors come from a human donor in good health. Some clones in this sample may be carry-over from other donors' samples.

The chain couples TRBV29-1 to TRBJ2-3; TCRdb picks TRBD1, but there is no DNA to check that call. Germline lookup yields CDR1 SQVTM and CDR2 ANQGSEA. The CDR3 runs to 12 residues. The CDR3 sequence: CSVQGGTDTQYF.

The rearrangement links TRBV6-6 to TRBJ2-7; there is no DNA to check the TCRdb D call of TRBD1. The CDR3 covers 13 residues. From germline, CDR1 is MNHNY and CDR2 SVGAGI (reference sequence). CDR3 in amino acids: CASSYGGLSEQYF.

This chain links TRBV30 with TRBJ1-5. Per germline, CDR1 GTSNPN and CDR2 SVGIG (reference sequence). The length of the CDR3 is 15 residues. CDR3 loop: CAWSDRRDSNQPQHF. The variable domain in full, with the rest retrieved from reference TRBV30 and TRBJ1-5, is SQTIHQWPATLVQPVGSPLSLECTVEGTSNPNLYWYRQAAGRGLQLLFYSVGIGQISSEVPQNLSASRPQDRQFILSSKKLLLSDSGFYLCAWSDRRDSNQPQHFGDGTRLSIL.

This chain links TRBV29-1 with TRBJ2-2; TCRdb names TRBD1, which stays unverified in the absence of DNA. CDR1 is SQVTM, CDR2 ANQGSEA, per germline. The CDR3 length is 18 residues. The CDR3 spells CSVLLPGTGDEVLGELFF.

The rearrangement joins TRBV6-2 or TRBV6-3 to TRBJ2-1; the D call of TRBD2 rests on TCRdb alone, since no DNA is present to check it. CDR3 length: 16 residues. Germline assignment: CDR1 MNHEY and CDR2 SVGEGT. This CDR3 is CASSYANGVGYNEQFF.

The rearrangement joins TRBV5-1 to TRBJ2-7; the TRBD2 assignment by TCRdb is unverifiable without DNA. Germline-derived CDR1 and CDR2 are SGHRS and YFSETQ. CDR3 length: 14 amino acids. The CDR3 loop is CASSFEGGPYEQYF.

The rearrangement joins TRBV9 to TRBJ2-7. The CDR3 has 12 amino acids. In germline, CDR1 is SGDLS, CDR2 YYNGEE. This CDR3 is CASAGTSYEQYF.

This sequence joins TRBV12-3 or TRBV12-4 and TRBJ2-1; TCRdb designates TRBD2, a call that cannot be tested without DNA. This CDR3 contains 15 residues. This chain's CDR3 is CASTLPLAGRNEQFF.

The chain recombines TRBV14 with TRBJ2-1; TCRdb names TRBD1, which stays unverified in the absence of DNA. Germline V gives CDR1 SGHDN, CDR2 FVKESK. The CDR3 has 13 amino acids. The chain's CDR3 is CASTSIGGDEQFF.

The chain is built from TRBV12-3 or TRBV12-4 and TRBJ1-3. The CDR3 has 16 residues. This CDR3 reads CASSLGHHLSGNTIYF.

This chain links TRBV28 with TRBJ2-2; the TCRdb D gene call, TRBD1, has no DNA to confirm it. The CDR3 consists of 18 residues. Per germline, CDR1 MDHEN and CDR2 SYDVKM. CDR3 region: CASRPRGGGHLNTGELFF.

The chain joins TRBV7-8 to TRBJ2-1. This CDR3 spans 16 amino acids. Germline values: CDR1 SGHVS, CDR2 FQNEAQ. The CDR3 loop is CASSLVTTISYNEQFF.

This chain connects TRBV9 to TRBJ2-1; TCRdb's D call, TRBD2, is unchecked because there is no DNA. The germline V gene encodes CDR1 SGDLS and CDR2 YYNGEE. The CDR3 has 15 amino acids. CDR3: CASSTLAGPLGEQFF.

This chain links TRBV28 with TRBJ2-6; TCRdb proposes TRBD1, but this gene call is untestable without DNA. The CDR3 length is 17 residues. The germline gives CDR1 MDHEN, CDR2 SYDVKM. The CDR3 spells CASRWTGGESGANVLTF.

CDR3 residues: CASSYGVAEFSYEQYF. The gene calls are TRBV6-5 and TRBJ2-7. CDR3 length: 16 residues. CDR1 is MNHEY and CDR2 is SVGAGI in the germline V gene.

The CDR3 loop is CASTNQAYTEAFF. The chain employs TRBV28 and TRBJ1-1. The CDR3 is 13 amino acids. Per the germline V gene, CDR1 is MDHEN and CDR2 is SYDVKM.

V and J are TRBV29-1 and TRBJ2-4. CDR3 length: 15 amino acids. Looked up from germline, CDR1 is SQVTM and CDR2 is ANQGSEA. The CDR3 protein is CSVEGWDLAKNIQYF.

The rearrangement uses TRBV12-3 or TRBV12-4 and TRBJ2-3; with no DNA, the TCRdb D assignment of TRBD2 cannot be verified. CDR3 length: 15 amino acids. This CDR3 is CASSFGLPFTDTQYF.

The rearrangement joins TRBV20-1 to TRBJ2-5; TCRdb indicates TRBD1, and absent DNA this call remains unverified. Germline CDR1 DFQATT, CDR2 SNEGSKA (reference sequence). The CDR3 covers 16 residues. CDR3 region: CSARDRGEWAQETQYF.

The J gene is TRBJ2-1, the V gene TRBV7-8; as DNA is missing, the TRBD2 call by TCRdb cannot be tested. The CDR3 loop spans 14 amino acids. Germline V gene lookup returns CDR1 SGHVS and CDR2 FQNEAQ. Here the CDR3 reads CASSKLAAYNEQFF.

The chain employs TRBV14 and TRBJ1-2. Germline V CDR1 and CDR2: SGHDN, FVKESK. The CDR3 runs to 13 residues. CDR3 loop: CASSQVTVYGYTF.

The chain couples TRBV6-5 to TRBJ2-3; the D call of TRBD2 rests on TCRdb alone, since no DNA is present to check it. Per the germline V gene, CDR1 is MNHEY and CDR2 is SVGAGI. The CDR3 is 19 amino acids. CDR3 loop: CASSSQGIRASGSADTQYF.

This chain uses TRBV5-1 with TRBJ2-1; the TCRdb call, TRBD2, lacks DNA for checking. CDR1 SGHRS and CDR2 YFSETQ come from the germline V gene. The CDR3 has 19 residues. This CDR3 is CASSPNPGLTTFSYNEQFF.

This chain connects TRBV7-6 to TRBJ1-3. Germline V lookup: CDR1 SGHVS, CDR2 FNYEAQ. The CDR3 has 14 amino acids. The CDR3: CASSLIEAGNTIYF.

This chain connects TRBV7-3 to TRBJ2-1; TCRdb gives TRBD1 as the D gene, but with no DNA this cannot be confirmed. The CDR3 totals 14 residues. Germline-derived CDR1 and CDR2 are SGHTA and FQGTGA. Here the CDR3 reads CASSQGLGKNEQFF.

The gene calls are TRBV4-1 and TRBJ1-1. Looked up from germline, CDR1 is MGHRA and CDR2 is YSYEKL. This CDR3 is 15 amino acids long. The CDR3 loop reads CASSQEAGTNTEAFF.

The chain has TRBV25-1 and TRBJ1-2; lacking DNA, the TRBD1 call made by TCRdb goes unchecked. CDR1 and CDR2 from the germline V gene are MGHDK and SYGVNS. The CDR3 is made up of 12 amino acids. The CDR3 is CASSGDRGGYTF.

The chain links TRBV5-1 to TRBJ1-2; TCRdb outputs TRBD1, but without DNA this stays unchecked. The CDR3 has 16 residues. Germline V gene lookup returns CDR1 SGHRS and CDR2 YFSETQ. CDR3 in amino acids: CASSETGTGVYYGYTF.